Listed below are T cell receptor beta chains from one sample, sequenced in a study of T-cell memory formation after mild COVID-19. TCRdb processed the 5' RACE reads anew with MiXCR; each CDR3 protein has one entry. The sample carries approximately 60,000 distinct CDR3 sequences, 9.3% recorded once. Sequences were obtained from PBMCs or a T cell subset sorted from them (not recorded which). The receptor source for this set is a man aged 18 to 30 who had mild COVID-19 (a few samples of this study predate the infection). Cell type and time point are not known. Both conserved end residues are part of each CDR3. Each record gives: CDR3 length, V gene, clone size, J gene, CDR3 protein. Size is omitted from some rows. Given values are once, few, many or a class for expanded clones.

length: 14
V: TRBV6-5
size: few
J: TRBJ1-5
CDR3: CASSLQGGYGPQHF

length: 13
V: TRBV29-1
size: NA
J: TRBJ1-2
CDR3: CSVRDRANYGYTF

length: 12
V: TRBV12-3/TRBV12-4
size: few
J: TRBJ2-2
CDR3: CASSLRPGELFF

length: 15
V: TRBV12-3/TRBV12-4
size: NA
J: TRBJ2-7
CDR3: CASSFPSGGVDEQYF

length: 14
V: TRBV5-1
size: few
J: TRBJ1-1
CDR3: CASSLGYGRVEAFF

length: 16
V: TRBV10-3
size: many
J: TRBJ2-1
CDR3: CAISERSPREGLEQFF

length: 16
V: TRBV12-3/TRBV12-4
size: NA
J: TRBJ2-1
CDR3: CASSQLGTGPYNEQFF

length: 14
V: TRBV7-9
size: many
J: TRBJ1-5
CDR3: CASSLTGGDQPQHF

length: 15
V: TRBV5-1
size: few
J: TRBJ1-4
CDR3: CASSKGTGGEEKLFF

length: 15
V: TRBV7-2
size: few
J: TRBJ2-2
CDR3: CASSFDSQNTGELFF

length: 15
V: TRBV7-3
size: few
J: TRBJ1-1
CDR3: CASSLTLSENTEAFF

length: 14
V: TRBV6-5
size: few
J: TRBJ1-1
CDR3: CASSYSGQLTEAFF

length: 15
V: TRBV24-1
size: many
J: TRBJ2-3
CDR3: CATSDPGGSTDTQYF

length: 15
V: TRBV4-3
size: few
J: TRBJ2-3
CDR3: CASSQDESSTDTQYF

length: 15
V: TRBV7-9
size: NA
J: TRBJ2-1
CDR3: CASSFGSPGHNEQFF

length: 12
V: TRBV7-2
size: many
J: TRBJ2-3
CDR3: CASSFSGDTQYF

length: 12
V: TRBV30
size: few
J: TRBJ2-1
CDR3: CAWSPPNNEQFF

length: 15
V: TRBV6-2/TRBV6-3
size: few
J: TRBJ1-2
CDR3: CASSYLDGPFYGYTF

length: 14
V: TRBV7-2
size: NA
J: TRBJ1-2
CDR3: CASSLVGGDYGYTF

length: 13
V: TRBV7-9
size: NA
J: TRBJ1-1
CDR3: CASSLALGTQAFF

length: 16
V: TRBV4-3
size: NA
J: TRBJ2-3
CDR3: CASSQEDGGSTDTQYF

length: 15
V: TRBV7-2
size: NA
J: TRBJ1-5
CDR3: CASSPHAGGDQPQHF

length: 14
V: TRBV7-2
size: many
J: TRBJ1-4
CDR3: CASSSAGGREKLFF

length: 17
V: TRBV20-1
size: many
J: TRBJ2-7
CDR3: CSARDTNLGWGRYEQYF

length: 17
V: TRBV6-1
size: NA
J: TRBJ1-2
CDR3: CASTRETQGNLNYGYTF

length: 13
V: TRBV5-1
size: many
J: TRBJ2-1
CDR3: CASSLDPNNEQFF

length: 13
V: TRBV6-5
size: many
J: TRBJ1-1
CDR3: CASPGPGSTEAFF

length: 14
V: TRBV12-3/TRBV12-4
size: NA
J: TRBJ2-1
CDR3: CASRTDRGWNEQFF

length: 16
V: TRBV4-2
size: NA
J: TRBJ2-2
CDR3: CASTRGGTPNTGELFF

length: 14
V: TRBV5-1
size: NA
J: TRBJ1-2
CDR3: CASSLAGQGGGYTF

length: 15
V: TRBV7-8
size: many
J: TRBJ2-3
CDR3: CASSLASGGADTQYF

length: 12
V: TRBV7-6
size: few
J: TRBJ1-1
CDR3: CASSFQGTEAFF

length: 15
V: TRBV6-5
size: NA
J: TRBJ2-3
CDR3: CASSYSAVSTDTQYF

length: 12
V: TRBV6-2/TRBV6-3
size: NA
J: TRBJ2-7
CDR3: CASSKDRSEQYF

length: 15
V: TRBV7-2
size: many
J: TRBJ2-7
CDR3: CASSIRTGFNYEQYF

length: 15
V: TRBV12-3/TRBV12-4
size: NA
J: TRBJ2-7
CDR3: CASSFGRQGANEQYF

length: 15
V: TRBV3-1
size: NA
J: TRBJ2-4
CDR3: CASSQASSRGHIQYF

length: 14
V: TRBV6-1
size: NA
J: TRBJ1-2
CDR3: CASSEGQGTYGYTF

length: 15
V: TRBV28
size: NA
J: TRBJ2-3
CDR3: CASSFGAGNTDTQYF

length: 14
V: TRBV7-9
size: few
J: TRBJ1-1
CDR3: CASSFQGADTEAFF

length: 13
V: TRBV6-6
size: once
J: TRBJ1-1
CDR3: CASMTGQNTEAFF

length: 15
V: TRBV24-1
size: few
J: TRBJ2-2
CDR3: CATRETGSNTGELFF

length: 13
V: TRBV2
size: NA
J: TRBJ2-5
CDR3: CASSDGSRETQYF

length: 16
V: TRBV5-1
size: NA
J: TRBJ1-2
CDR3: CASSRGDRDRAGGYTF

length: 16
V: TRBV4-1
size: NA
J: TRBJ1-2
CDR3: CASSQVFAGRRYGYTF

length: 14
V: TRBV6-5
size: few
J: TRBJ2-5
CDR3: CASSYRGSGETQYF

length: 17
V: TRBV4-3
size: NA
J: TRBJ2-2
CDR3: CASSQEGTRVNTGELFF

length: 16
V: TRBV7-2
size: few
J: TRBJ2-3
CDR3: CASSFLAGGRADTQYF

length: 15
V: TRBV7-3
size: few
J: TRBJ1-4
CDR3: CASSPLGSHNEKLFF

length: 13
V: TRBV7-2
size: few
J: TRBJ1-5
CDR3: CASSRDGNQPQHF

length: 17
V: TRBV5-1
size: many
J: TRBJ2-5
CDR3: CASSLVAGGPTQETQYF

length: 15
V: TRBV5-1
size: many
J: TRBJ2-2
CDR3: CASSRGTSNTGELFF

length: 16
V: TRBV3-1
size: few
J: TRBJ2-1
CDR3: CASSHRRGALNNEQFF

length: 12
V: TRBV4-2
size: few
J: TRBJ2-7
CDR3: CASSQEGGGQYF

length: 12
V: TRBV28
size: many
J: TRBJ2-2
CDR3: CAGQGDTGELFF

length: 13
V: TRBV12-3/TRBV12-4
size: many
J: TRBJ2-7
CDR3: CASSLLWGYEQYF

length: 14
V: TRBV4-3
size: few
J: TRBJ2-5
CDR3: CASSQDGPRETQYF

length: 15
V: TRBV6-5
size: NA
J: TRBJ1-1
CDR3: CASSWGGASNTEAFF

length: 15
V: TRBV5-1
size: NA
J: TRBJ2-5
CDR3: CASSFGTSGGETQYF